This TCR beta chain emerged from a study of siplizumab effects on memory and regulatory T cells. This clone has a single count. Some clones are missing from TCRdb's copy, which holds only in-frame ones; the method was immunoSEQ multiplex PCR. The sample shows tens of thousands of clones, around 97% of them seen only once. This clonotype was obtained from a human donor in good health. Specimen: naive CD8+ T cells sorted from blood.

The CDR3 here is CASTGTENTEAFF. The CDR3 nucleotides are TGTGCCAGCACGGGGACAGAGAACACTGAAGCTTTCTTT. The chain combines TRBV2 with TRBJ1-1; TRBD1 aligns across 7 bases. Germline-derived CDR1 and CDR2 are SNHLY and FYNNEI. With V trimmed by 7 bases and J by 1 base, 3 bases remained unmatched. This CDR3 has 13 residues. Full variable domain (missing parts from reference TRBV2 and TRBJ1-1): EPEVTQTPSHQVTQMGQEVILRCVPISNHLYFYWYRQILGQKVEFLVSFYNNEISEKSEIFDDQFSVERPDGSNFTLKIRSTKLEDSAMYFCASTGTENTEAFFGQGTRLTVV.